Listed below are T cell receptor beta chains from one sample, sequenced in a study of cytomegalovirus exposure and HLA in healthy donors. Data came from immunoSEQ multiplex PCR; TCRdb stores just in-frame clones and leaves some out. The top ten hold 1.6% of the sample, which has about 110,000 clones, approximately 85% seen once. Sample: PBMCs. All receptors derive from a man aged 50 or older in good health and CMV-seronegative. Each CDR3 is given with its conserved first and last residue. A D gene is named only where the DNA matches it firmly. Clone size is given for some rows only: seen once, a few or many times, or a class if the clone is expanded.

D: TRBD1; size: .; V: TRBV5-1; J: TRBJ1-1; DNA: TGCGCCAGCAGCTTGGCCGGGACAGGGAACACTGAAGCTTTCTTT; CDR3: CASSLAGTGNTEAFF
D: .; size: .; V: TRBV7-2; J: TRBJ1-2; DNA: TGTGCCAGCAGCCGCGACTTATCCTATGGCTACACCTTC; CDR3: CASSRDLSYGYTF
D: TRBD1; size: .; V: TRBV7-9; J: TRBJ2-3; DNA: TGTGCCAGCAGCTTTGGGACAGGGAGGGTGGATACGCAGTATTTT; CDR3: CASSFGTGRVDTQYF
D: .; size: .; V: TRBV30; J: TRBJ2-1; DNA: TGTGCCTGGCTTGAAGGGGGTTTTTACAATGAGCAGTTCTTC; CDR3: CAWLEGGFYNEQFF
D: .; size: once; V: TRBV7-3; J: TRBJ2-2; DNA: TGTGCCAGCAGCTTAGGGTCCGGGGGTGGCAACACCGGGGAGCTGTTTTTT; CDR3: CASSLGSGGGNTGELFF
D: .; size: .; V: TRBV19; J: TRBJ1-4; DNA: TGTGCCAGTAAGAGGCAGCCCAATGAAAAACTGTTTTTT; CDR3: CASKRQPNEKLFF
D: TRBD1; size: .; V: TRBV2; J: TRBJ1-5; DNA: TGTGCCAGCACCCTGGGACAGGGCCAAAATCAGCCCCAGCATTTT; CDR3: CASTLGQGQNQPQHF
D: .; size: .; V: TRBV14; J: TRBJ1-4; DNA: TGTGCCAGCAGCCGGAGGGGAGCAGGAACAACTAATGAAAAACTGTTTTTT; CDR3: CASSRRGAGTTNEKLFF
D: .; size: .; V: TRBV9; J: TRBJ2-2; DNA: TGTGCCAGTTCCCGAGGGAGCGAGATCACCGGGGAGCTGTTTTTT; CDR3: CASSRGSEITGELFF
D: TRBD1; size: .; V: TRBV6-1; J: TRBJ2-7; DNA: TGTGCCAGCAGGGCGGACAGGGCCCACGAGCAGTACTTC; CDR3: CASRADRAHEQYF
D: TRBD1; size: .; V: TRBV7-3; J: TRBJ2-5; DNA: TGTGCCAGCAGCTTAGGACAGGGGGCGAGAGAGACCCAGTACTTC; CDR3: CASSLGQGARETQYF
D: .; size: .; V: TRBV6-1; J: TRBJ1-5; DNA: TGTGCCAGCAGTGAAGCGCTGGCAGTCAATCAGCCCCAGCATTTT; CDR3: CASSEALAVNQPQHF
D: TRBD1; size: .; V: TRBV28; J: TRBJ2-5; DNA: TGTGCCAGCAGTTTGGGACAGCTGACCCAGTACTTC; CDR3: CASSLGQLTQYF
D: TRBD1; size: .; V: TRBV19; J: TRBJ2-3; DNA: TGTGCCAGTAGTATAAAAACAGGGGGCACAGATACGCAGTATTTT; CDR3: CASSIKTGGTDTQYF
D: TRBD1; size: .; V: TRBV6-5; J: TRBJ1-5; DNA: TGTGCCAGCAGATACTTCGCGGGACAGGGGGGTCAGCCCCAGCATTTT; CDR3: CASRYFAGQGGQPQHF
D: .; size: .; V: TRBV25-1; J: TRBJ2-2; DNA: TGTGCCAGCAGTGAAAGGGGCAGAGCGAACACCGGGGAGCTGTTTTTT; CDR3: CASSERGRANTGELFF
D: TRBD2; size: .; V: TRBV4-3; J: TRBJ2-5; DNA: TGCGCCAGCAGCCCATTTATAGCGGGGGGGGAAGAGACCCAGTACTTC; CDR3: CASSPFIAGGEETQYF
D: .; size: few; V: TRBV29-1; J: TRBJ1-2; DNA: TGCAGCGCCGTACCAGGGGCGGATAACTATGGCTACACCTTC; CDR3: CSAVPGADNYGYTF
D: TRBD1; size: .; V: TRBV7-8; J: TRBJ2-5; DNA: TGTGCCAGCAGCCTCAACAGGGGCCAAGAGACCCAGTACTTC; CDR3: CASSLNRGQETQYF
D: TRBD1; size: .; V: TRBV14; J: TRBJ1-1; DNA: TGTGCCAGCGGAGGGGGCGCTGAAGCTTTCTTT; CDR3: CASGGGAEAFF
D: TRBD1; size: .; V: TRBV29-1; J: TRBJ2-7; DNA: TGCAGCGTTGAAGGGGTAAGGTCAGGGGGCCTTTACGAGCAGTACTTC; CDR3: CSVEGVRSGGLYEQYF
D: .; size: .; V: TRBV6-5; J: TRBJ1-1; DNA: TGTGCCAGGGGGGGGGTGACTGAAGCTTTCTTT; CDR3: CARGGVTEAFF
D: TRBD1; size: .; V: TRBV6-5; J: TRBJ2-3; DNA: TGTGCCACCTGGACAGGTAGCACAGATACGCAGTATTTT; CDR3: CATWTGSTDTQYF
D: .; size: .; V: TRBV18; J: TRBJ2-5; DNA: TGTGCCAGCTCGCCAGACAAGACCCAGTACTTC; CDR3: CASSPDKTQYF
D: TRBD1; size: .; V: TRBV9; J: TRBJ1-1; DNA: TGTGCCAGCAGGACAGGGGGCGAGAACACTGAAGCTTTCTTT; CDR3: CASRTGGENTEAFF
D: .; size: once; V: TRBV28; J: TRBJ2-1; DNA: TGTGCCAGCAGCCAGCGAAACAATGAGCAGTTCTTC; CDR3: CASSQRNNEQFF
D: .; size: .; V: TRBV5-6; J: TRBJ2-3; DNA: TGTGCCAGCAGCCCTGGGACACCTAGCACAGATACGCAGTATTTT; CDR3: CASSPGTPSTDTQYF
D: TRBD1; size: .; V: TRBV4-2; J: TRBJ1-5; DNA: TGTGCCAGCAGCCAAGGATACCGGGGACAGCATAGCAATCAGCCCCAGCATTTT; CDR3: CASSQGYRGQHSNQPQHF
D: .; size: .; V: TRBV5-8; J: TRBJ1-1; DNA: TGTGCCAGCACGCGGAGCACTGAAGCTTTCTTT; CDR3: CASTRSTEAFF
D: .; size: .; V: TRBV19; J: TRBJ1-6; DNA: TGTGCCAGTCGCACACGGGGGTTCAGGACCCTCCACTTT; CDR3: CASRTRGFRTLHF
D: TRBD1; size: .; V: TRBV7-8; J: TRBJ1-1; DNA: TGTGCCAGCAGCTTAGAGGGGTCAGGGGGTCGAGGCACTGAAGCTTTCTTT; CDR3: CASSLEGSGGRGTEAFF
D: .; size: .; V: TRBV30; J: TRBJ2-2; DNA: TGTGCCTGGAGTCCCGGGGCGAACACCGGGGAGCTGTTTTTT; CDR3: CAWSPGANTGELFF
D: .; size: .; V: TRBV28; J: TRBJ1-2; DNA: TGTGCCAGCAGTTTTCTCTACAGGAGAGGCTACACCTTC; CDR3: CASSFLYRRGYTF
D: .; size: .; V: TRBV25-1; J: TRBJ1-6; DNA: TGTGCCAGCAGAGCCCCCGATCCCGGGGTTTCACCCCTCCACTTT; CDR3: CASRAPDPGVSPLHF
D: .; size: .; V: TRBV2; J: TRBJ1-1; DNA: TGTGCCAGCAGCCTGGATGGAGCATACACTGAAGCTTTCTTT; CDR3: CASSLDGAYTEAFF
D: .; size: .; V: TRBV2; J: TRBJ1-5; DNA: TGTGCCAGCAGTTGGGGGGTTAGCAATCAGCCCCAGCATTTT; CDR3: CASSWGVSNQPQHF
D: TRBD2; size: .; V: TRBV11-1; J: TRBJ2-1; DNA: TGTGCCAGCAGCCCGAGCGGGGCCTCCTACAATGAGCAGTTCTTC; CDR3: CASSPSGASYNEQFF
D: .; size: .; V: TRBV7-2; J: TRBJ2-2; DNA: TGTGCCAGCAGCTTGAGCGACACCGGGGAGCTGTTTTTT; CDR3: CASSLSDTGELFF
D: .; size: once; V: TRBV9; J: TRBJ2-7; DNA: TGTGCCAGCAGCCTTCAACTTGGACAAGACGAGCAGTACTTC; CDR3: CASSLQLGQDEQYF
D: .; size: once; V: TRBV15; J: TRBJ1-1; DNA: TGTGCCACCAGGGACAGCTACAACACTGAAGCTTTCTTT; CDR3: CATRDSYNTEAFF
D: .; size: .; V: TRBV5-1; J: TRBJ1-3; DNA: TGCGCCAGCAGCGAGGGTAGCCTCTCTGGAAACACCATATATTTT; CDR3: CASSEGSLSGNTIYF
D: TRBD1; size: .; V: TRBV10-3; J: TRBJ1-2; DNA: TGTGCCATCAACCCGGGACAGTCGGATGGCTACACCTTC; CDR3: CAINPGQSDGYTF
D: TRBD1; size: once; V: TRBV27; J: TRBJ2-2; DNA: TGTGCCAGCAGTTTACGGACGACAGGGTCGACCGGGGAGCTGTTTTTT; CDR3: CASSLRTTGSTGELFF
D: TRBD2; size: few; V: TRBV30; J: TRBJ2-2; DNA: TGTGCCTTCGATGGGCGGGGGGGATACACCGGGGAGCTGTTTTTT; CDR3: CAFDGRGGYTGELFF
D: TRBD2; size: .; V: TRBV4-2; J: TRBJ2-5; DNA: TGTGCCAGCAGCCAGTTGACTAGCGGGGGGCCGGAGACCCAGTACTTC; CDR3: CASSQLTSGGPETQYF
D: .; size: few; V: TRBV4-1; J: TRBJ2-5; DNA: TGCGCCAGCAGCCAGGTGGAGTCTAGCGAAGCAGAGACCCAGTACTTC; CDR3: CASSQVESSEAETQYF
D: .; size: .; V: TRBV6-5; J: TRBJ1-4; DNA: TGTGCCAGCAGGCAGGGGCCGGATGAAAAACTGTTTTTT; CDR3: CASRQGPDEKLFF
D: .; size: .; V: TRBV27; J: TRBJ2-6; DNA: TGTGCCAGCAGTTCTACTGGTTCTGGGGCCAACGTCCTGACTTTC; CDR3: CASSSTGSGANVLTF
D: .; size: few; V: TRBV4-1; J: TRBJ1-2; DNA: TGCGCCAGCAGCCAAGTCAGGACAGCGGTCTATGGCTACACCTTC; CDR3: CASSQVRTAVYGYTF
D: TRBD2; size: .; V: TRBV7-2; J: TRBJ2-4; DNA: TGTGCCAGCAGCTACACTAGCGGGGGGGGGAACATTCAGTACTTC; CDR3: CASSYTSGGGNIQYF
D: TRBD1; size: .; V: TRBV7-9; J: TRBJ1-1; DNA: TGTTCCAGCAGCTCCGGGACAGCAAAAGCTTTCTTT; CDR3: CSSSSGTAKAFF
D: .; size: .; V: TRBV19; J: TRBJ1-6; DNA: TGTGCCAGTAGTATAAGGGTAGGCGGCGGGGATTCACCCCTCCACTTT; CDR3: CASSIRVGGGDSPLHF
D: .; size: .; V: TRBV5-1; J: TRBJ2-2; DNA: TGCGCCAGCAGCTTGGGAGGCGTTCGCACCGGGGAGCTGTTTTTT; CDR3: CASSLGGVRTGELFF